Described below is a single T cell receptor beta chain sequence and its context. TCRdb keeps only in-frame clones here, not all; method: immunoSEQ multiplex PCR. The data contain about 110,000 clones, 85% to 95% of them seen just once; the ten biggest clones take up roughly 0.82%. This sample was taken from a study of T cell changes during pregnancy in multiple sclerosis. V lost 3 bases and J lost 7; bases outside the gene matches: 4. The CDR3 consists of 14 residues. The germline CDR1 and CDR2 sequences are SGHRS and YFSETQ. The V call is TRBV5-1, the J call TRBJ2-2; 9 bases match TRBD1. The origin of this receptor is a female donor in good health, enrolled as a control in a pregnancy study. The sample consisted of peripheral blood, taken in the third trimester of pregnancy. The CDR3 loop reads CASSWTGDDGELFF. The CDR3 DNA reads TGCGCCAGCAGCTGGACAGGGGATGACGGGGAGCTGTTTTTT.